The following is a T cell receptor beta chain sequence with its context. Its specific antigen is unknown. Base qualities were left out, and no much larger clone turns up one base away. The germline V gene (reference sequence) provides CDR1 MNHEY and CDR2 SMNVEV. The CDR3 numbers 15 residues from cysteine through phenylalanine. The only DNA kept is the CDR3, 45 bases in frame from the first base. Ends trimmed: V by 2 bases, J by 4 bases; bases unmatched to a gene: 5. TCRbeta CDR3 regions were amplified from genomic DNA by means of the immunoSEQ Assay, a bias-controlled multiplex PCR. The published analysis was carried out like this. Within the assay, amplification of reference gene primers was used to estimate how many nucleated cells each sample contained. To quantify the absolute abundance of each unique TCRbeta CDR3 rearrangement, sequence reads were collapsed and filtered. For each sample, productive Simpson clonality was calculated as the square root of Simpson's diversity index across productive rearrangements. The immuneACCESS repertoire file appears here via TCRdb, limited to in-frame rearrangements. These files lack a portion of the clones; in checked studies, under half of the deficit traces to unresolved V genes, and the cause of the others is not known. D and trimming were read from the DNA, whereas the V and J calls and clone size are those reported in that table. The sample table records approximately 350,000 clones; about 90% of these occur just once. The ten largest account for 2.5% to 3.5% of the sample.

These data originate in a study of blood T cell repertoires in COVID-19 (dated by TCRdb to 2020 to 2022). In the study overall: Samples from collaborators originated in the United States, Italy and Spain and spanned both the acute and convalescent phases of COVID-19. Subjects who had been exposed to COVID-19, were actively infected with it, or had recovered from it provided the deeply sampled blood TCRbeta repertoires that made up the dataset. Where HLA class I and class II types were available, the types were taken from metadata supplied by the sample provider, not from assay-based typing. The prospective study material was composed of cDNA or gDNA derived from T cells, B-cell-depleted T cells, or PBMCs. The repertoires were made available in a free public database intended to serve as a resource for research on the immune response to SARS-CoV-2. Samples came from the ongoing ImmuneRACE study (first 160 participants) plus 1,254 subjects from 6 global collaborators. Sample metadata almost always included a de-identified subject ID, COVID-19 status, age in years and sex. On the study overall, not on this receptor specifically: How much clinical and demographic metadata was included differed by source and by participant, and the metadata was provided uncurated.

Enrolling through a virtual design, the prospective study's participants ranged in age from roughly 18 to 90 years and lived across 24 United States geographic areas. In the prospective study, participants were assigned to cohorts based on the clinical history participants reported in a screening survey and a study questionnaire. Recovered participants in ImmuneRACE Cohort 3 were defined by two consecutive negative NP/OP PCR tests, clearance by a healthcare professional, or resolution of symptoms. In the prospective study, whole blood, serum and a nasopharyngeal or oropharyngeal swab were collected from each participant by mobile phlebotomists. Prospective study participants could optionally give additional blood draws and questionnaires over a roughly 2-month period. Before DNA extraction, blood samples from the prospective study were shipped at room temperature or frozen.

Sequences were obtained from PBMCs or T cells enriched from blood (not recorded which). This chain is built from TRBV27 and TRBJ1-1; TRBD1 aligns with 9 central bases. This receptor was identified in a woman in her 30s who had recovered from COVID-19. The CDR3 corresponds to CASSLRGQGGTEAFF. The DNA sequence is TGTGCCAGCAGTTTAAGGGGACAGGGAGGCACTGAAGCTTTCTTT.